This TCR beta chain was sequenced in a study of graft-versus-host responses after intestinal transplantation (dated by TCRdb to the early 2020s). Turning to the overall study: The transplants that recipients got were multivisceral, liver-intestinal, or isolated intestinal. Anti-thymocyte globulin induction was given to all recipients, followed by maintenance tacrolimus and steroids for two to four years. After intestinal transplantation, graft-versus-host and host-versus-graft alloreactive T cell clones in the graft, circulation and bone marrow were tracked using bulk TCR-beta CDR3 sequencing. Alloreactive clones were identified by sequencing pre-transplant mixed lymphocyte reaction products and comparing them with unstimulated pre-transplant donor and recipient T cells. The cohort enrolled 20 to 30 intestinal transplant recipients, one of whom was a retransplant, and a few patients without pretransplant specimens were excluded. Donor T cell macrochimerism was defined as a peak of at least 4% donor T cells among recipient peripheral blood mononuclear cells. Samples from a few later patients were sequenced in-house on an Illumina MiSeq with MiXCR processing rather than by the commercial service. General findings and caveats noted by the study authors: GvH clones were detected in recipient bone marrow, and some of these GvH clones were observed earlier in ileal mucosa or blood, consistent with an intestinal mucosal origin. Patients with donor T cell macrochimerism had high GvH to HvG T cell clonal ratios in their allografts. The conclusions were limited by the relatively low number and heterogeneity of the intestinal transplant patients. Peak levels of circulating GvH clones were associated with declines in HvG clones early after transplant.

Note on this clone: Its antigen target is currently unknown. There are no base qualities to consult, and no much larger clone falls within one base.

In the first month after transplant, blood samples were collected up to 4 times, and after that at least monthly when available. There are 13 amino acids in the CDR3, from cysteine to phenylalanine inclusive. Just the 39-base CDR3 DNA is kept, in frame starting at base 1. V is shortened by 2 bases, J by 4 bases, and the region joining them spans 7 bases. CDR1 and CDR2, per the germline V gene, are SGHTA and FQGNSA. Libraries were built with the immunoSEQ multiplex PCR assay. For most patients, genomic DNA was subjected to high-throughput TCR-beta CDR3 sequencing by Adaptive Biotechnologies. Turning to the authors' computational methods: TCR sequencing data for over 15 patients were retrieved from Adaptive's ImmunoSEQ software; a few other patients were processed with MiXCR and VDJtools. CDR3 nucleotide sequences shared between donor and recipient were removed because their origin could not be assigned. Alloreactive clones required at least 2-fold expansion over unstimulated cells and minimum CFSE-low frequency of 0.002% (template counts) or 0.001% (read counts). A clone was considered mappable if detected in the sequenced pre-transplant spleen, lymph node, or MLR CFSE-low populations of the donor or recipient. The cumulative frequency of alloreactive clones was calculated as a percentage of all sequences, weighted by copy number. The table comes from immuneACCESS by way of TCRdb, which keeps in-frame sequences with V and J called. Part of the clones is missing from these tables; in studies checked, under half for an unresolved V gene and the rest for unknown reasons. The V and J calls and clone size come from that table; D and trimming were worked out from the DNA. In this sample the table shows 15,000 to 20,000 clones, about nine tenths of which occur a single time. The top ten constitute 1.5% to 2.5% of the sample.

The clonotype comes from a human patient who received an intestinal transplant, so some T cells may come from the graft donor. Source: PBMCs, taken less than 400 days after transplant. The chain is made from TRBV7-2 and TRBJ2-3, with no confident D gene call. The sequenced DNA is TGTGCCAGCAGCTTAAAACTATCAGATACGCAGTATTTT. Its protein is CASSLKLSDTQYF.